This TCR beta chain was recorded in a study of T cells in localized non-small cell lung cancer. A note on this clone: What it recognizes is unknown.

Points from the study as a whole: Uninvolved nearby lung showed the greatest T cell clonality, exceeding that found in tumor.

The germline V and J ends were trimmed by 5 bases and 1 base, with 9 bases remaining between them. This CDR3 is built from 14 residues. Germline loops: CDR1 SQVTM, CDR2 ANQGSEA. This table comes from immunoSEQ multiplex PCR, and its TCRdb copy is limited to in-frame clones, with some not included. The sample yields approximately 41,000 clones, more than 85% seen once. The origin of this receptor is a woman aged 40 to 75 with stage II lung adenocarcinoma. This sequence joins TRBV29-1 and TRBJ2-6, with D possibly TRBD1 on 6 matching bases. The sequencing used PBMCs, collected before any cancer treatment. The CDR3 DNA sequence: TGCAGCGTTACACAGGGATCTGGGGCCAACGTCCTGACTTTC. Translated, it gives CSVTQGSGANVLTF.